This T cell receptor beta chain was recovered during a study of PD-1 blockade in classical Hodgkin lymphoma. Patients all relapsed after autologous stem cell transplantation, and there was variation in brentuximab vedotin exposure. The repertoire was sequenced with immunoSEQ multiplex PCR; TCRdb's copy has only in-frame clones and lacks some. This sample has fewer than 30,000 clones, with approximately 81% found just once. CDR3 length: 14 residues. V lost 4 bases to trimming and J lost 2 bases, with 11 bases between them. Looked up from germline, CDR1 is KGHSH and CDR2 is LQKENI. Overall study results and limits: Those patients who began receiving nivolumab less than 1 year after ASCT had lower diversity, and they were excluded.

Turning to this clone: Its antigen is not identified.

This TCR was recovered from a human donor with classical Hodgkin lymphoma. The J gene is TRBJ1-2, the V gene TRBV18; TRBD1 is a possible D gene (6 bases). The sample here was peripheral blood mononuclear cells (PBMCs), taken before the second cycle of nivolumab. The CDR3 is CASSLAQGNYGYTF. Here the CDR3 DNA reads TGTGCCAGCTCACTAGCTCAGGGGAACTATGGCTACACCTTC.